This T cell receptor (beta chain) stems from a study of regulatory T cells in long-lasting Graves disease. CDR1 and CDR2 from the germline V gene are SGHVS and FNYEAQ. The CDR3 runs 17 residues. Trimming cost V 5 bases and J 2 bases; bases outside gene matches: 15. Libraries of TCR beta came from iRepertoire HTBI primers plus Arm-PCR of CDR3 regions. As handled by the study authors: Sequenced samples collectively carried roughly 63 TRBV and 12 to 15 TRBJ segments. TCRdb re-called the multiplex PCR reads through MiXCR, storing one row per CDR3 protein. V and J calls and clone size were set by TCRdb, not the authors. The table lists 420,000 or so distinct CDR3 sequences, over 15% of them singletons. Sample time point: newly diagnosed GD, antithyroid drugs for less than 3 months. Scientists built the TCR library using RNA that was extracted from PBMCs. This clonotype was seen many times. Another study also made use of these data, one on T cells in Graves' hyperthyroidism and ophthalmopathy. That paper states: First-round RT-PCR of the TCR CDR3 relied on the HTBI primer set.

The chain links TRBV7-6 to TRBJ2-7; 7 nucleotides agree with TRBD1. Sequencing was performed on peripheral blood mononuclear cells (PBMCs), taken at new diagnosis, from a patient treated with antithyroid drugs. The receptor's source is a woman between 18 and 29 years old with Graves disease. CDR3 sequence: CASSPGITGQIAYEQYF. The CDR3 DNA follows: TGTGCCAGCAGCCCAGGAATAACGGGACAGATCGCCTACGAGCAGTACTTC.